This T cell receptor beta chain stems from a study of CD8 T cells in Susac syndrome. There are 20 residues in the CDR3. Trimming shortened V by 0 bases and J by 2 bases, and 21 bases separated the two germline ends. Germline V lookup: CDR1 SGHDT, CDR2 YYEEEE. Reverse transcription used about 0.45 to 1 ug RNA and random hexamers. Amplification of TCR beta CDR3 by immunoSEQ multiplex PCR spanned 54 Vbeta and 13 Jbeta. A single record per CDR3 protein comes from TCRdb applying MiXCR to the immunoSEQ multiplex PCR reads. In the table there are 150,000 to 200,000 distinct CDR3 sequences, approximately 94% of which are singletons.

Sequencing was carried out using CD4+ T cells from PBMCs. J is TRBJ2-6 and V is TRBV5-6; D unresolved. The sequence came from a human donor with multiple sclerosis. DNA of the CDR3: TGTGCCAGCAGCTTGGTTTCGGTGCGCGGACCCGTCCCTGGGGCCAACGTCCTGACTTTC. This translates into CASSLVSVRGPVPGANVLTF.